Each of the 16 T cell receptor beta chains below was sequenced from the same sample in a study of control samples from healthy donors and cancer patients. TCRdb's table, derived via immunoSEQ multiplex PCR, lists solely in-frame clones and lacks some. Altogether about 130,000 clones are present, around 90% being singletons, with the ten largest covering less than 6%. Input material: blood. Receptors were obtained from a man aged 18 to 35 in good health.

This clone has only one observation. Here the CDR3 DNA reads TGTGCCAGCAGCCAATCAGCGGAAAACACTGAAGCTTTCTTT. Translated: CASSQSAENTEAFF. The chain is built from TRBV16 and TRBJ1-1; D is undetermined. The CDR3 length is 14 residues. Germline CDR1 and CDR2: KGHSY and FQNENV. Trimming cost V 0 bases and J 2 bases, with 7 bases left between them.

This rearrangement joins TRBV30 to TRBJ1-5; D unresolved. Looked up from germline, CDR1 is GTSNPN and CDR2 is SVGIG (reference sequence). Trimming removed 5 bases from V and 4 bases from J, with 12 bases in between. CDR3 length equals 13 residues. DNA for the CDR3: TGTGCCTGGGGCCGGGGTTTTAATCAGCCCCAGCATTTT. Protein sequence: CAWGRGFNQPQHF.

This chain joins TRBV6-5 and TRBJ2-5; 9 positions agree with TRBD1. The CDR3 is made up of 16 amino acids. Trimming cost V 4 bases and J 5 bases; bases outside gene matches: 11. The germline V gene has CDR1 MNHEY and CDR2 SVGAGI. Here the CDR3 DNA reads TGTGCCAGCAGTTTAACCCCGGGACAGGGTTGGGAGACCCAGTACTTC. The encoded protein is CASSLTPGQGWETQYF.

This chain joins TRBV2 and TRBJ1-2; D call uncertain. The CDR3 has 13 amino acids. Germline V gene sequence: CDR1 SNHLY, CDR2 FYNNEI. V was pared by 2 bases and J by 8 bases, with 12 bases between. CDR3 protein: CASSERAAWGYTF. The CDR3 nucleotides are TGTGCCAGCAGTGAAAGGGCGGCCTGGGGCTACACCTTC.

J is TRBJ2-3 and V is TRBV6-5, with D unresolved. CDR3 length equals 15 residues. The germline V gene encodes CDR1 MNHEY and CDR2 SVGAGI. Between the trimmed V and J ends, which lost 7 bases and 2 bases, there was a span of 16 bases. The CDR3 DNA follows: TGTGCCAGCAATCTAGTCGCAGGCTACACAGATACGCAGTATTTT. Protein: CASNLVAGYTDTQYF.

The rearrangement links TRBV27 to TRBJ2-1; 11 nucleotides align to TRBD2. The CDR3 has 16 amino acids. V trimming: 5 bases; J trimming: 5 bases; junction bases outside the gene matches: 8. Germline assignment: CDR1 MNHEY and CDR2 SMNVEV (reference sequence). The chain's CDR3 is CASSVLAGGLNNEQFF. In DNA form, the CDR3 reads TGTGCCAGCAGTGTGCTAGCGGGGGGCTTAAACAATGAGCAGTTCTTC.

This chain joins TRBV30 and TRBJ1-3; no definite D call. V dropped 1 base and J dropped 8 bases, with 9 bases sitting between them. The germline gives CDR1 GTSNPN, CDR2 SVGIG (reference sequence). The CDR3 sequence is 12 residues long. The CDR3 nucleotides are TGTGCCTGGAGTGGGGAAAGTGACACCATATATTTT. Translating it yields CAWSGESDTIYF.

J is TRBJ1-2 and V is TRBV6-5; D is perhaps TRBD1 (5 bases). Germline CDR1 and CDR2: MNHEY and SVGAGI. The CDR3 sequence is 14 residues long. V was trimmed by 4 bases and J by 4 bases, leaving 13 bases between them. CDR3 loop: CASSSSRGAYGYTF. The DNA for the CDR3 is TGTGCCAGCAGTTCTTCCCGGGGCGCCTATGGCTACACCTTC.

CDR3 residues: CASSQPGQGNYEQYF. CDR3 nucleotide sequence: TGCGCCAGCAGCCAACCCGGACAGGGGAACTACGAGCAGTACTTC. The rearrangement uses TRBV4-1 and TRBJ2-7; 9 nucleotides align to TRBD1. Germline CDR1 is MGHRA and CDR2 is YSYEKL. The V gene end was trimmed by 2 bases and the J gene end by 3 bases; junction bases not matched to a gene: 5. CDR3 size: 15 residues.

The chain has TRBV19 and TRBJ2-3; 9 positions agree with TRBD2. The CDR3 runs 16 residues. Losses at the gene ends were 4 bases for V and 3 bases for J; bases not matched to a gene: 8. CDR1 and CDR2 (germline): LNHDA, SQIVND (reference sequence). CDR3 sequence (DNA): TGTGCCAGTAGTAAAAGTGCGGGGGGGCCGACAGATACGCAGTATTTT. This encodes CASSKSAGGPTDTQYF.

The CDR3 region has the DNA TGTGCCAGCAGCCGGACTAGGGCTCGCGACGAGCAGTACTTC. Its protein product is CASSRTRARDEQYF. The chain carries TRBV7-6 and TRBJ2-7, with 7 positions matching TRBD2. The CDR3 spans 14 residues. The V gene end was trimmed by 5 bases and the J gene end by 5 bases; junction bases not matched to a gene: 9. From germline, CDR1 is SGHVS and CDR2 FNYEAQ.

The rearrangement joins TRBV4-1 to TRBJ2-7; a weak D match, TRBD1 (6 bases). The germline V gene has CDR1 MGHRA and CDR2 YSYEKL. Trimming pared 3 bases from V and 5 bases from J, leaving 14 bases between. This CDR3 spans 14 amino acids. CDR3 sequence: CASSQERGLNEQYF. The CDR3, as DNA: TGCGCCAGCAGCCAGGAGAGGGGGTTGAACGAGCAGTACTTC.

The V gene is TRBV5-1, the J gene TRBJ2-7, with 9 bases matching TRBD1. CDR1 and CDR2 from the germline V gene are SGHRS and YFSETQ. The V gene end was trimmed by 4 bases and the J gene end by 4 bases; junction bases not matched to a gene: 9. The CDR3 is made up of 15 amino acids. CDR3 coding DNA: TGCGCCAGCAGCCCAGCGACAGGGGGAGGGTACGAGCAGTACTTC. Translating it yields CASSPATGGGYEQYF.

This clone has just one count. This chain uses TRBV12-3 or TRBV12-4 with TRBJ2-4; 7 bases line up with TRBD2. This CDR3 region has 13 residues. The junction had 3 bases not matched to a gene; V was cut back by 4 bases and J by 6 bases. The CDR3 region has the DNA TGTGCCAGCAGTTACGGACTAGGAAACATTCAGTACTTC. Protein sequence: CASSYGLGNIQYF.

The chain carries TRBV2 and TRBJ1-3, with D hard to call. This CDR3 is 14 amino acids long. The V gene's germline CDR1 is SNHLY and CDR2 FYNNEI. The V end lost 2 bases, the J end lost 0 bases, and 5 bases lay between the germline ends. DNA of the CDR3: TGTGCCAGCAGTGAATCCCTCTCTGGAAACACCATATATTTT. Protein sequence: CASSESLSGNTIYF.

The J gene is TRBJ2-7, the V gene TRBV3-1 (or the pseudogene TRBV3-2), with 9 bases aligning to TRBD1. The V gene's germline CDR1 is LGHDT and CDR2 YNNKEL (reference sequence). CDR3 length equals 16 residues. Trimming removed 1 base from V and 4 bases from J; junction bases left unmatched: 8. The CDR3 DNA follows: TGTGCCAGCAGCCAAGGGCGGGACAGGGTGACGTACGAGCAGTACTTC. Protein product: CASSQGRDRVTYEQYF.